Detailed here is one T cell receptor beta chain. Its specificity is unknown. Only in-frame clones appear in the TCRdb table, and some are missing; sequencing was by immunoSEQ multiplex PCR. This table has around 100,000 clones, roughly 78% appearing once. The data derive from a study of fetal regulatory T cell absence and autoimmunity. Study-level background: The IPEX patients lacked clinical diabetes but had exocrine pancreas autoimmunity. The study's findings and limits: Pancreas TCRs were oligoclonally enriched versus cord blood, some clones over 85-fold. Antigen-driven pancreatic autoimmunity before birth in IPEX was inferred from oligoclonal enrichment. Cord blood and pancreas showed broadly similar TRB gene family usage.

The CDR3 is made up of 17 amino acids. Germline lookup yields CDR1 SGDLS and CDR2 YYNGEE. After removal of 2 bases from V and 1 base from J, the junction contained 8 bases not matched to a gene. This chain uses TRBV9 with TRBJ1-3, with TRBD1 matching over 8 bases. This receptor was taken from a male donor with IPEX syndrome. The specimen was pancreas tissue. The CDR3 sequence: CASSVGTGGASGNTIYF. CDR3 sequence (DNA): TGTGCCAGCAGCGTCGGGACAGGCGGCGCATCTGGAAACACCATATATTTT.